A single sample is the source of the 4 T cell receptor beta chains below, sequenced in a study of CD8 T cells in Susac syndrome. Roughly 0.45 to 1 ug RNA was reverse transcribed with random hexamers. In TCRdb, the immunoSEQ multiplex PCR reads were re-called with MiXCR into one record per CDR3 protein. The table records about 160,000 distinct CDR3 sequences, about 91% of them present only once. What was sequenced was CD4+ T cells from PBMCs. The receptors were sampled from a human donor in good health.

The chain uses TRBV19 and TRBJ1-2; D uncertain. Germline V gene lookup returns CDR1 LNHDA and CDR2 SQIVND (reference sequence). The V end was cut by 1 base, the J end by 2 bases, with 5 bases between. This CDR3 is 13 amino acids long. DNA for the CDR3: TGTGCCAGTAGTATAGCGGCGAACTATGGCTACACCTTC. Protein sequence: CASSIAANYGYTF.

Remarks on this clonotype: A junction boundary mismatches the germline segment, possibly from a read error. CDR3 residues: CASRQGAGLGDTQYF. As DNA, the CDR3 is TGCGCCAGCAGGCAAGGGGCAGGGCTAGGAGATACGCAGTATTTT. The chain recombines TRBV4-1 with TRBJ2-3; tentatively, D is TRBD1 (5 bases). Germline V gene data show CDR1 as MGHRA and CDR2 as YSYEKL. The CDR3 sequence is 15 residues long.

This rearrangement joins TRBV30 to TRBJ2-7; 9 nucleotides match TRBD1. The CDR3 loop spans 12 amino acids. V shed 2 bases, J shed 5 bases, and the junction held 1 base outside the gene matches. Germline CDR1 is GTSNPN and CDR2 is SVGIG (reference sequence). The CDR3: CAWSTGGHEQYF. The CDR3 bases are TGTGCCTGGAGTACAGGGGGCCACGAGCAGTACTTC.

V and J are TRBV25-1 and TRBJ2-7, with 8 bases that match TRBD1. The CDR3 loop spans 15 amino acids. The J segment lost 5 bases and the V segment lost 1 base, leaving 7 bases of the junction unmatched. Germline V gene sequence: CDR1 MGHDK, CDR2 SYGVNS. The CDR3 protein is CASSELGQGGHEQYF. The CDR3 DNA reads as TGTGCCAGCAGTGAATTAGGACAGGGAGGACACGAGCAGTACTTC.